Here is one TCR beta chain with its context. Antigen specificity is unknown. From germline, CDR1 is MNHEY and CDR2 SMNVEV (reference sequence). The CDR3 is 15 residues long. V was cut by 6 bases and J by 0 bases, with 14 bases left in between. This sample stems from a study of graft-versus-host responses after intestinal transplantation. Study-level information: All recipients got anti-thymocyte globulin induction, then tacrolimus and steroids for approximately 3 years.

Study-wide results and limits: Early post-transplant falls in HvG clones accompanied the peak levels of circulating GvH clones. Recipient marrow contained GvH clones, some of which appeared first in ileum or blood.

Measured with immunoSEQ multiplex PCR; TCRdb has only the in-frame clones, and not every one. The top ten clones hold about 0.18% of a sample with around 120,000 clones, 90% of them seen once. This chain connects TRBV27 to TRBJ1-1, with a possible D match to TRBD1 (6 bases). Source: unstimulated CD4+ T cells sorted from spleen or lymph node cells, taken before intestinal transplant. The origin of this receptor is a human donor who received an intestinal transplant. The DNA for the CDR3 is TGTGCCAGCAGACTACAGGGAGCGATGAACACTGAAGCTTTCTTT. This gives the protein CASRLQGAMNTEAFF.